What follows are 31 T cell receptor beta chains derived from one specimen sequenced in a study of cytomegalovirus exposure and HLA in healthy donors (dated by TCRdb to the late 2010s). Receptor libraries were prepared by the immunoSEQ multiplex PCR assay. As stored in TCRdb, this immuneACCESS dataset retains in-frame rearrangements with V and J assigned. A fraction of the clones does not appear; measured against another copy, unresolved V genes explain less than half of the discrepancy, and the remainder lacks a known reason. The sample records 250,000 to 400,000 clones, approximately 91% of which are singletons. The biggest ten clones account for roughly 0.96% of the sample. The sample comprised PBMCs. These receptors were collected from a man under 40 in good health and CMV-seronegative.

J is TRBJ2-5 and V is TRBV4-3, with 7 bases lining up with TRBD2. CDR1 is LGHNA, CDR2 YSLEER, per germline. This CDR3 region has 15 residues. V was clipped by 4 bases and J by 5 bases; unmatched bases: 10. The CDR3 sequence: CASSPGSGDFETQYF. CDR3 nucleotide sequence: TGCGCCAGCAGCCCCGGGAGCGGGGATTTTGAGACCCAGTACTTC.

The chain recombines TRBV7-9 with TRBJ1-6, with D possibly TRBD1 on 6 matching bases. Germline CDR1 and CDR2: SEHNR and FQNEAQ (reference sequence). This CDR3 is built from 18 residues. Trimming pared 1 base from V and 0 bases from J, leaving 13 bases between. The chain's CDR3 is CASSLGIIRGSYNSPLHF. In DNA form, the CDR3 reads TGTGCCAGCAGCTTAGGAATAATCAGGGGCTCCTATAATTCACCCCTCCACTTT.

The chain is built from TRBV7-8 and TRBJ2-5; 9 nucleotides align to TRBD1. V was clipped by 5 bases and J by 4 bases; unmatched bases: 5. The length of the CDR3 is 14 residues. Per germline, CDR1 SGHVS and CDR2 FQNEAQ. CDR3 in DNA: TGTGCCAGCAGCGTACAGGGGGCCTTAGAGACCCAGTACTTC. Translated, it gives CASSVQGALETQYF.

This clone was counted a single time. The rearrangement joins TRBV4-1 to TRBJ2-1; the D gene is possibly TRBD2 (5 bases). Germline CDR1 is MGHRA and CDR2 is YSYEKL. The CDR3 is 16 amino acids. Trimming shortened V by 4 bases and J by 1 base, and 14 bases separated the two germline ends. The CDR3 here is CASSLAGRNSYNEQFF. CDR3 in DNA: TGCGCCAGCAGCCTTGCGGGCCGAAATTCCTACAATGAGCAGTTCTTC.

The V and J genes are TRBV5-5 and TRBJ2-7; D not certain. V dropped 2 bases and J dropped 1 base, with 10 bases sitting between them. The CDR3 is 14 amino acids. Germline CDR1 SGHKS, CDR2 YYEKEE (reference sequence). Here the CDR3 reads CASSFVRNSYEQYF. CDR3 sequence (DNA): TGTGCCAGCAGCTTTGTCAGGAATTCCTACGAGCAGTACTTC.

V is TRBV18 and J is TRBJ2-7; weak D call: TRBD1 (6 bases). The V and J ends lost 3 bases and 5 bases respectively, with 14 bases between them. This CDR3 has 14 amino acids. Germline CDR1 KGHSH, CDR2 LQKENI. In DNA, the CDR3 is TGTGCCAGCTCACCCCGGGGACAATGGGACGAGCAGTACTTC. Translating it yields CASSPRGQWDEQYF.

CDR3 DNA sequence: TGTGCCAGCAGTGAACTAGCGGGGGGGGCCTGGGAGCTGTTTTTT. Amino acid sequence: CASSELAGGAWELFF. The rearrangement links TRBV6-1 to TRBJ2-2; 12 bases match TRBD2. The V gene's germline CDR1 is MNHNS and CDR2 SASEGT. This CDR3 has 15 residues. Trimming cost V 2 bases and J 9 bases; bases outside gene matches: 4.

This chain links TRBV14 with TRBJ1-2; 10 bases agree with TRBD1. This CDR3 contains 15 residues. Trimming cost V 2 bases and J 8 bases; bases outside gene matches: 8. Per the germline V gene, CDR1 is SGHDN and CDR2 is FVKESK. The CDR3 protein is CASSQIRQGAGGYTF. The CDR3 DNA is TGTGCCAGCAGCCAAATCCGACAGGGGGCTGGGGGCTACACCTTC.

The gene calls are TRBV7-9 and TRBJ2-2; a weak D match, TRBD2 (6 bases). The germline V and J ends were trimmed by 5 bases and 5 bases, with 18 bases remaining between them. CDR1 and CDR2 from the germline V gene are SEHNR and FQNEAQ (reference sequence). The CDR3 covers 16 residues. CDR3 protein: CASSRREVGETGELFF. The CDR3 nucleotides are TGTGCCAGCAGCCGAAGGGAGGTCGGAGAGACCGGGGAGCTGTTTTTT.

The V and J genes are TRBV19 and TRBJ2-3, with TRBD2 matching 11 bases. The germline V gene has CDR1 LNHDA and CDR2 SQIVND (reference sequence). Losses at the gene ends were 3 bases for V and 0 bases for J; bases not matched to a gene: 2. This CDR3 is 16 amino acids long. In DNA form, the CDR3 reads TGTGCCAGTAGTATTCTAGCGGGGGGAAGCACAGATACGCAGTATTTT. This translates into CASSILAGGSTDTQYF.

The chain combines TRBV6-1 with TRBJ1-5, with D possibly TRBD1 on 6 matching bases. The CDR3 consists of 13 residues. Germline values: CDR1 MNHNS, CDR2 SASEGT. The V and J ends lost 6 bases and 10 bases respectively, with 16 bases between them. CDR3 sequence reads: CASRRGGWIPQHF. CDR3 nucleotide sequence: TGTGCCAGCAGGAGGGGGGGGTGGATTCCCCAGCATTTT.

J is TRBJ1-1 and V is TRBV14, with D possibly matching TRBD1 (5 bases). This CDR3 is 15 amino acids long. The V end was cut by 5 bases, the J end by 5 bases, with 18 bases between. Germline V gene lookup returns CDR1 SGHDN and CDR2 FVKESK. The CDR3 protein is CASSSRGGAATEAFF. CDR3 sequence (DNA): TGTGCCAGCAGCTCTAGGGGAGGCGCAGCGACTGAAGCTTTCTTT.

The chain is built from TRBV19 and TRBJ1-1; 10 nucleotides align to TRBD1. V lost 5 bases, J lost 4 bases, and 10 bases stayed unmatched. The germline gives CDR1 LNHDA, CDR2 SQIVND (reference sequence). The CDR3 extends over 16 amino acids. CDR3: CASSQVRGQGSTEAFF. The CDR3 nucleotides read TGTGCCAGTAGTCAGGTGAGGGGACAGGGGAGCACTGAAGCTTTCTTT.

The chain is built from TRBV29-1 and TRBJ1-1; unclear D gene. Trimming shortened V by 3 bases and J by 3 bases, and 8 bases separated the two germline ends. Germline V CDR1 and CDR2: SQVTM, ANQGSEA. This CDR3 spans 12 amino acids. The CDR3 is CSVESEYTEAFF. CDR3 DNA sequence: TGCAGCGTTGAGTCCGAGTACACTGAAGCTTTCTTT.

The chain couples TRBV10-3 to TRBJ1-2; D gene ambiguous. V was pared by 5 bases and J by 7 bases, with 14 bases between. The CDR3 sequence is 13 residues long. The germline V gene has CDR1 ENHRY and CDR2 SYGVKD. Here the CDR3 DNA reads TGTGCCATCAGTATAACTGGGCGTGGTGGCTACACCTTC. Translation: CAISITGRGGYTF.

The chain links TRBV5-1 to TRBJ1-4, with TRBD1 identical over 8 bases. The V and J ends lost 3 bases and 6 bases, in that order; junction bases with no gene match: 4. The CDR3 sequence is 14 residues long. Germline-derived CDR1 and CDR2 are SGHRS and YFSETQ. In nucleotides, the CDR3 is TGCGCCAGCAGCTCCAGGGGGCGGGATGAAAAACTGTTTTTT. Translating gives CASSSRGRDEKLFF.

This clone was observed once. J is TRBJ2-2 and V is TRBV19; the D gene is possibly TRBD1 (5 bases). There are 13 residues in the CDR3. Trimming pared 4 bases from V and 3 bases from J, leaving 6 bases between. The germline gives CDR1 LNHDA, CDR2 SQIVND (reference sequence). CDR3 loop: CASSRQYTGELFF. The CDR3 coding sequence is TGTGCCAGTAGTAGACAGTACACCGGGGAGCTGTTTTTT.

V and J are TRBV6-6 and TRBJ1-5, with D perhaps TRBD1 (5 bases). Looked up from germline, CDR1 is MNHNY and CDR2 is SVGAGI (reference sequence). CDR3 length: 14 residues. V was shortened by 3 bases and J by 5 bases, with 11 bases between the two germline ends. CDR3 protein: CASSYEGGDQPQHF. The CDR3 region has the DNA TGTGCCAGCAGTTATGAAGGAGGGGATCAGCCCCAGCATTTT.

The chain combines TRBV5-1 with TRBJ2-7; D is possibly TRBD2 (7 bases). The V gene lost 0 bases and the J gene lost 5 bases, with 24 bases spanning the gap. Per germline, CDR1 SGHRS and CDR2 YFSETQ. The length of the CDR3 is 18 residues. The CDR3 DNA sequence: TGCGCCAGCAGCTTGGGGATCTTGGGGGGGCGAGGGTACCACGAGCAGTACTTC. Amino acid sequence: CASSLGILGGRGYHEQYF.

This clone came up a few times. J is TRBJ1-6 and V is TRBV29-1; D call uncertain. The CDR3 has 14 amino acids. Trimming shortened V by 0 bases and J by 9 bases, and 12 bases separated the two germline ends. Germline loops: CDR1 SQVTM, CDR2 ANQGSEA. The CDR3 DNA is TGCAGCGTTGAAGAGGGCGGACTGGGTTCACCCCTCCACTTT. Its translation is CSVEEGGLGSPLHF.

The rearrangement joins TRBV29-1 to TRBJ2-7, with 10 bases identical to TRBD1. The CDR3 has 13 amino acids. Trimming at V came to 6 bases and at J to 4 bases, leaving 6 bases not matched to a gene. CDR1 and CDR2 (germline): SQVTM, ANQGSEA. CDR3 residues: CSVRDRGGYEQYF. CDR3 nucleotide sequence: TGCAGCGTCCGGGACAGGGGAGGGTACGAGCAGTACTTC.

Only a few counts were recorded for this clone. The gene calls are TRBV7-8 and TRBJ2-7; TRBD2 is a possible D gene (6 bases). The CDR3 spans 14 residues. Trimming stripped 5 bases from V and 3 bases from J, with 14 bases between. CDR1 and CDR2 (germline): SGHVS, FQNEAQ. CDR3 bases: TGTGCCAGCAGCCCTTGGGACTCCCTCTACGAGCAGTACTTC. Translated, it gives CASSPWDSLYEQYF.

The rearrangement uses TRBV15 and TRBJ2-7; 9 bases match TRBD2. Germline assignment: CDR1 LNHNV and CDR2 YYDKDF (reference sequence). The CDR3 is 17 amino acids. V shed 0 bases, J shed 0 bases, and the junction held 6 bases outside the gene matches. CDR3 DNA: TGTGCCACCAGCAGAGATCGCCTAGCGGGGAGCTCCTACGAGCAGTACTTC. Encoded protein: CATSRDRLAGSSYEQYF.

This chain uses TRBV5-5 with TRBJ2-1; D is possibly TRBD2 (6 bases). The germline V gene encodes CDR1 SGHKS and CDR2 YYEKEE (reference sequence). There are 12 residues in the CDR3. Trimming pared 3 bases from V and 9 bases from J, leaving 10 bases between. DNA of the CDR3: TGTGCCAGCAGCTCGACTAGGAGTGAGCAGTTCTTC. Its protein product is CASSSTRSEQFF.

J is TRBJ2-7 and V is TRBV5-8; TRBD2 matches at 8 bases. Germline V gene data show CDR1 as SGHTS and CDR2 as YDEGEE. CDR3 size: 17 residues. V trimming: 5 bases; J trimming: 1 base; junction bases outside the gene matches: 14. DNA of the CDR3: TGTGCCAGCAGTCATGAAACCGGGGGGGATTTGTCCTACGAGCAGTACTTC. This gives the protein CASSHETGGDLSYEQYF.

In the case of this clone: It is unclear where the CDR3 begins or ends on the DNA, so no DNA is shown, and the CDR3 is as TCRdb lists it. This chain links TRBV2 with TRBJ1-1; whether TRBD1, the table's D call, matches the DNA was not checked. The V gene's germline CDR1 is SNHLY and CDR2 FYNNEI. The CDR3 is 13 amino acids in total, end residues counted. The CDR3 loop is CASILDRGRQAFF.

DNA for the CDR3: TGCGCCAGCAGCCAAGATCCTAGCGGGGGTTACAATGAGCAGTTCTTC. It translates to CASSQDPSGGYNEQFF. V and J are TRBV4-3 and TRBJ2-1; 10 bases map to TRBD2. The CDR3 contains 16 residues. Germline CDR1 is LGHNA and CDR2 is YSLEER. Losses at the gene ends were 0 bases for V and 4 bases for J; bases not matched to a gene: 3.

The chain combines TRBV5-3 with TRBJ2-1; no clear D. TRBV5-3 is filed as an ORF, its function uncertain. Trimming stripped 5 bases from V and 4 bases from J, with 10 bases between. The CDR3 is 13 residues long. CDR3 sequence (DNA): TGTGCCAGAAGTTGTCGGTCGTACAATGAGCAGTTCTTC. Translated, it gives CARSCRSYNEQFF.

This chain links TRBV5-6 with TRBJ2-7; TRBD2 agrees at 8 bases. Germline CDR1 reads SGHDT; CDR2 reads YYEEEE. This CDR3 region has 17 residues. The V and J ends lost 8 bases and 2 bases, in that order; junction bases with no gene match: 18. CDR3 nucleotides: TGTGCCAGTGCCGGGGGGGACGGACCTAAAGAGACCTACGAGCAGTACTTC. It codes for CASAGGDGPKETYEQYF. Combining the CDR3 with reference TRBV5-6 and TRBJ2-7 gives the whole variable domain DAGVTQSPTHLIKTRGQQVTLRCSPKSGHDTVSWYQQALGQGPQFIFQYYEEEERQRGNFPDRFSGHQFPNYSSELNVNALLLGDSALYLCASAGGDGPKETYEQYFGPGTRLTVT.

This sequence joins TRBV19 and TRBJ1-1; TRBD1 is a possible D gene (6 bases). The germline gives CDR1 LNHDA, CDR2 SQIVND (reference sequence). This CDR3 is 15 amino acids long. The V end lost 2 bases, the J end lost 4 bases, and 14 bases lay between the germline ends. In DNA form, the CDR3 reads TGTGCCAGTAGTATAAAAGGGACACTGGGCACTGAAGCTTTCTTT. Protein sequence: CASSIKGTLGTEAFF. The whole variable domain, remainder taken from reference TRBV19 and TRBJ1-1, is DGGITQSPKYLFRKEGQNVTLSCEQNLNHDAMYWYRQDPGQGLRLIYYSQIVNDFQKGDIAEGYSVSREKKESFPLTVTSAQKNPTAFYLCASSIKGTLGTEAFFGQGTRLTVV.

The DNA for the CDR3 is TGCAGCGTTGAGGCGGGACAGTGGGATGGCTACACCTTC. Amino acid sequence: CSVEAGQWDGYTF. The chain combines TRBV29-1 with TRBJ1-2, with 7 bases aligning to TRBD1. Germline V gene sequence: CDR1 SQVTM, CDR2 ANQGSEA. The CDR3 contains 13 residues. V gave up 3 bases and J gave up 6 bases; unmatched junction bases: 7.